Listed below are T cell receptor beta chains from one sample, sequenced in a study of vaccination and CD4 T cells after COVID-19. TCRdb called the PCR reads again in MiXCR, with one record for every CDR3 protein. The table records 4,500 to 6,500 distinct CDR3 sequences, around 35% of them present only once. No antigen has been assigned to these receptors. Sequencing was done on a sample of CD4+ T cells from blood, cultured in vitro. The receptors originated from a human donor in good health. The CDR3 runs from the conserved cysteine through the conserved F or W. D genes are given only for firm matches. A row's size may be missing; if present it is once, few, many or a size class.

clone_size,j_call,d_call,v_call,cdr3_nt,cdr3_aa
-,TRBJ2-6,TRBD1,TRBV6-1,TGTGCCAGCAGCCGACAGGGGCTAACTGGGGCCAACGTCCTGACTTTC,CASSRQGLTGANVLTF
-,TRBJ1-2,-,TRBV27,TGTGCCAGCAGTCCCCCCGGACAGAACTATGGCTACACCTTC,CASSPPGQNYGYTF
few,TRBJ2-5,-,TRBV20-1,TGCAGTGCTAGTTTGGACCCCGCCCGGTGGGAGACCCAGTACTTC,CSASLDPARWETQYF
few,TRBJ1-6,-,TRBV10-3,TGTGCCATCAGGGACCTCACGGATAATTCACCCCTCCACTTT,CAIRDLTDNSPLHF
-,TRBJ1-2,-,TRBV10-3,TGTGCCATCAGTGAGGCGGGGAATTCGGGCTACACCTTC,CAISEAGNSGYTF
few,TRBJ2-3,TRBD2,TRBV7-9,TGTGCCAGCAGCTCTAGCGGGGTGGGAGATACGCAGTATTTT,CASSSSGVGDTQYF
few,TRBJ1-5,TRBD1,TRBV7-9,TGTGCCAGCAGCTTACAGGGGGCAAGCAATCAGCCCCAGCATTTT,CASSLQGASNQPQHF
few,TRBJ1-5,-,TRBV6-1,TGTGCCAGCAGTCCTCGGGGACAGCCCCAGCATTTT,CASSPRGQPQHF
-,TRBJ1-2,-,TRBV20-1,TGCAGTGCTAGCGTCCAGGAACCGGAGCTGAAAGCCACCTTC,CSASVQEPELKATF
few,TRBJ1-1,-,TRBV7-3,TGTGCCAGCAGATCCGGACCGGGCACTGAAGCTTTCTTT,CASRSGPGTEAFF
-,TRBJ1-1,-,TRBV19,TGTGCCAGTAGTAGTGGTCTAGCGGGGGCTTTCTTT,CASSSGLAGAFF
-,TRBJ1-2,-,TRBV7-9,TGTGCCAGCAGCTTAGGGGAGGGTTCCGGCTACACCTTC,CASSLGEGSGYTF
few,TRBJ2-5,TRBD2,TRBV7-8,TGTGCCAGCAACCTTAGCGGGGGAGAGACCCAGTACTTC,CASNLSGGETQYF
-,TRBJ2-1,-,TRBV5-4,TGTGCCAGCAGCGAGGCCTCCTACAATGAGCAGTTCTTC,CASSEASYNEQFF